This T cell receptor (beta chain) originates from a study of vaccination effects on CD4 cells after COVID-19. Background on the study: Sequencing was preceded by expansion of antigen-specific CD4+ T cells with viral peptide pools in the ViraFEST assay. Post-vaccine sample collection fell at a median of 72 days after the second dose. Whole-study results and caveats: Clones induced by infection and by vaccine showed marked clonal contraction late after vaccination.

The V end was cut by 8 bases, the J end by 2 bases, with 9 bases between. There are 12 residues in the CDR3. Germline CDR1 reads MNHEY; CDR2 reads SVGAGI. Method: immunoSEQ multiplex PCR; TCRdb's copy keeps in-frame clones and lacks some. Of 47,000 or so clones in the sample, about 70% were seen once. Culture proceeded for 10 days, and CD4+ T cells were then isolated. Participants completed two doses of the BNT162b2 or mRNA-1273 vaccine. IL-2 medium took the place of half the medium on both days 3 and 7. Concerning this clone: Its antigen is still unknown.

Sequencing was performed on CD4+ T cells from PBMCs cultured without peptide, taken after COVID-19 vaccination. The gene calls are TRBV6-5 and TRBJ1-1; D is ambiguous. This clonotype was sampled from a human donor who received a COVID-19 vaccine. The CDR3, as DNA: TGTGCCAGCCGGATCGCTAACACTGAAGCTTTCTTT. Protein: CASRIANTEAFF.